Below, one T cell receptor beta chain is given with its context. This entry is derived from a study of shared clonotypes between healthy human individuals. V was shortened by 0 bases and J by 1 base, with 18 bases between the two germline ends. The CDR3 has 19 amino acids. Germline loops: CDR1 SGHTA, CDR2 FQGNSA. Only CD45RO-negative cells positively selected for CCR7 counted as naive CD8 cells, so terminally differentiated effector memory CD45RA+ cells were excluded. Repertoires were generated with immunoSEQ multiplex PCR, while TCRdb's copy carries only in-frame clones and drops some. The sample gives 1.5 million to 2.5 million clones, about 94% of which show up once; approximately 1.2% is in the top ten.

The specimen sequenced was naive CD8+ T cells sorted from blood. This sequence originates from a man aged 18 to 30 in good health. The gene calls are TRBV7-2 and TRBJ2-2, with D perhaps matching TRBD2 (7 bases). CDR3 amino acids: CASSLAGGHWEGNTGELFF. For the CDR3, the DNA is TGTGCCAGCAGCTTAGCGGGGGGGCACTGGGAAGGGAACACCGGGGAGCTGTTTTTT.